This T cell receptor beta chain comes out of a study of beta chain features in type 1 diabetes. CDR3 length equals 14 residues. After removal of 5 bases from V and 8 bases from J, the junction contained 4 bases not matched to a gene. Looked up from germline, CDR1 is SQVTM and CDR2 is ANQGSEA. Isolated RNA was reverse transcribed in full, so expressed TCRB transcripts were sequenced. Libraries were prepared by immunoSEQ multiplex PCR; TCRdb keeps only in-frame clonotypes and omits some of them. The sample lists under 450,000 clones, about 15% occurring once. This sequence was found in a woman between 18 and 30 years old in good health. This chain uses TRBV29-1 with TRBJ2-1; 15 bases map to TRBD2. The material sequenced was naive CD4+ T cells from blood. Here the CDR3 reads CSVWTSGRDHEQFF. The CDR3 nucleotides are TGCAGCGTTTGGACTAGCGGGAGGGACCATGAGCAGTTCTTC.